One and the same sample provided the 17 T cell receptor beta chains below, sequenced in a study of blood T cell repertoires in COVID-19. TCRdb's copy holds only in-frame clones and misses some; the assay was immunoSEQ multiplex PCR. This sample yields 80,000 to 85,000 clones, of which around 88% are seen a single time; about 4.8% belongs to the top ten. Sequencing input: peripheral blood. These receptors were collected from a woman of 80 years or more with acute or convalescent COVID-19.

The chain uses TRBV3-1 (or the pseudogene TRBV3-2) and TRBJ2-7; D unclear. Germline V gene lookup returns CDR1 LGHDT and CDR2 YNNKEL (reference sequence). The CDR3 is made up of 12 amino acids. Trimming removed 5 bases at V and 10 bases at J, with 15 bases between. The DNA of the CDR3 is TGTGCCAGCAGCTCAGATGTCAGGAATCAGTACTTC. It yields the protein CASSSDVRNQYF.

Only a few counts were recorded for this clone. This chain uses TRBV2 with TRBJ1-1; 7 nucleotides agree with TRBD1. The length of the CDR3 is 15 residues. Germline V CDR1 and CDR2: SNHLY, FYNNEI. V shed 6 bases and J 1 base; nucleotides not matched to a gene: 8. The CDR3 region has the DNA TGTGCCAGCAGACACGGGGACAGCAGGAACACTGAAGCTTTCTTT. Protein product: CASRHGDSRNTEAFF. The full variable domain, its missing parts supplied by reference TRBV2 and TRBJ1-1, is EPEVTQTPSHQVTQMGQEVILRCVPISNHLYFYWYRQILGQKVEFLVSFYNNEISEKSEIFDDQFSVERPDGSNFTLKIRSTKLEDSAMYFCASRHGDSRNTEAFFGQGTRLTVV.

This chain connects TRBV30 to TRBJ2-1; D ambiguous. The germline V gene encodes CDR1 GTSNPN and CDR2 SVGIG (reference sequence). Trimming removed 0 bases from V and 5 bases from J, with 20 bases in between. There are 17 residues in the CDR3. CDR3 sequence: CAWSVSDFLKRDNEQFF. In nucleotides, the CDR3 is TGTGCCTGGAGTGTAAGTGACTTTCTCAAACGGGACAATGAGCAGTTCTTC.

The chain uses TRBV7-8 and TRBJ1-2; tentatively, D is TRBD1 (6 bases). V shed 5 bases and J shed 7 bases, with 17 bases lying between them. This CDR3 contains 14 residues. Germline loops: CDR1 SGHVS, CDR2 FQNEAQ. The CDR3 DNA follows: TGTGCCAGCAGCCGGGACATTCCAAATGTTGGCTACACCTTC. Translation gives CASSRDIPNVGYTF.

This chain links TRBV6-2 or TRBV6-3 with TRBJ1-2; D remains ambiguous. The CDR3 covers 12 residues. Germline assignment: CDR1 MNHEY and CDR2 SVGEGT. The V end was cut by 4 bases, the J end by 7 bases, with 10 bases between. The DNA for the CDR3 is TGTGCCAGCAGTTTTGTGGAGGGTGGCTACACCTTC. Its translation is CASSFVEGGYTF.

The gene calls are TRBV7-2 and TRBJ1-1; TRBD1 matches 8 bases. CDR1 is SGHTA and CDR2 is FQGNSA in the germline V gene. The junction had 11 bases not matched to a gene; V was cut back by 1 base and J by 7 bases. The CDR3 has 16 amino acids. This CDR3 reads CASSLVATTGGLEAFF. DNA for the CDR3: TGTGCCAGCAGCTTAGTCGCTACTACAGGGGGACTTGAAGCTTTCTTT. Full variable domain (outside the CDR3, taken from reference TRBV7-2 and TRBJ1-1): GAGVSQSPSNKVTEKGKDVELRCDPISGHTALYWYRQSLGQGLEFLIYFQGNSAPDKSGLPSDRFSAERTGGSVSTLTIQRTQQEDSAVYLCASSLVATTGGLEAFFGQGTRLTVV.

The chain links TRBV27 to TRBJ2-3; D is possibly TRBD2 (6 bases). Germline CDR1 and CDR2: MNHEY and SMNVEV (reference sequence). Deletions cut 5 bases from V and 4 bases from J, with 16 bases between. This CDR3 region has 15 residues. The CDR3 region is CASSSTTSRADTQYF. Written as DNA, the CDR3 is TGTGCCAGCAGTAGCACGACTAGTCGGGCAGATACGCAGTATTTT.

This chain links TRBV6-5 with TRBJ2-7; TRBD1 agrees at 7 bases. Germline assignment: CDR1 MNHEY and CDR2 SVGAGI. V dropped 6 bases and J dropped 3; count of bases not matched to a gene: 8. This CDR3 region has 14 residues. DNA for the CDR3: TGTGCCAGCAGCAAGGACAGGCGGCACTACGAGCAGTACTTC. It translates to CASSKDRRHYEQYF.

The chain joins TRBV5-1 to TRBJ2-5; no reliable D call. Germline-derived CDR1 and CDR2 are SGHRS and YFSETQ. V shed 0 bases and J shed 4 bases, with 4 bases lying between them. The CDR3 has 12 residues. The CDR3 DNA is TGCGCCAGCAGCTTGGCCTTAGAGACCCAGTACTTC. This codes for CASSLALETQYF.

The rearrangement links TRBV7-3 to TRBJ2-2, with D perhaps matching TRBD2 (6 bases). Germline CDR1 SGHTA, CDR2 FQGTGA. Between the trimmed V and J ends, which lost 1 base and 6 bases, there was a span of 15 bases. The length of the CDR3 is 16 residues. The CDR3 protein is CASSLSSGGLAGELFF. CDR3 DNA sequence: TGTGCCAGCAGCTTAAGCTCCGGGGGATTGGCCGGGGAGCTGTTTTTT.

The rearrangement uses TRBV5-5 and TRBJ2-7; the match to TRBD2 covers 9 bases. CDR1 and CDR2 (germline): SGHKS, YYEKEE (reference sequence). This CDR3 is 16 amino acids long. V was clipped by 4 bases and J by 1 base; unmatched bases: 9. The CDR3 bases are TGTGCCAGCAGCCGAGGACCTAGCGGGACATCCTACGAGCAGTACTTC. This encodes CASSRGPSGTSYEQYF.

The chain links TRBV28 to TRBJ1-5; D possibly corresponds to TRBD1 (5 bases). The germline gives CDR1 MDHEN, CDR2 SYDVKM. This CDR3 is built from 13 residues. Between the trimmed V and J ends, which lost 6 bases and 3 bases, there was a span of 9 bases. CDR3 protein: CASSGGINQPQHF. The CDR3 region has the DNA TGTGCCAGCAGCGGGGGAATCAATCAGCCCCAGCATTTT.

This chain joins TRBV19 and TRBJ2-7; maybe TRBD1 (6 bases). V lost 10 bases, J lost 0 bases, and 13 bases lay in between. The V gene's germline CDR1 is LNHDA and CDR2 SQIVND (reference sequence). The CDR3 has 13 residues. The CDR3 reads CATENRASYEQYF. DNA for the CDR3: TGTGCCACAGAAAACAGGGCCTCCTACGAGCAGTACTTC.

The rearrangement links TRBV6-5 to TRBJ2-7, with TRBD2 matching 8 bases. The CDR3 totals 15 residues. Looked up from germline, CDR1 is MNHEY and CDR2 is SVGAGI. V dropped 2 bases and J dropped 3; count of bases not matched to a gene: 6. This CDR3 is CASSYGVAGSYEQYF. DNA for the CDR3: TGTGCCAGCAGTTACGGGGTAGCGGGGAGCTACGAGCAGTACTTC.

The chain is built from TRBV11-2 and TRBJ2-7; 10 bases fit TRBD1. Germline CDR1 SGHAT, CDR2 FQNNGV. This CDR3 contains 16 residues. V lost 5 bases to trimming and J lost 2 bases; unmatched junction nucleotides: 9. The DNA of the CDR3 is TGTGCCAGCAGCCATCAAACCGGGACAGGGGCCTACGAGCAGTACTTC. This codes for CASSHQTGTGAYEQYF.

The rearrangement uses TRBV4-1 and TRBJ2-2; 13 nucleotides agree with TRBD2. V was pared by 0 bases and J by 3 bases, with 4 bases of the junction left unmatched. Germline CDR1 and CDR2: MGHRA and YSYEKL. This CDR3 region has 18 residues. The CDR3 nucleotides read TGCGCCAGCAGCCAAGAACTAGCGGGGGGGCAATACACCGGGGAGCTGTTTTTT. Translating gives CASSQELAGGQYTGELFF.

The gene calls are TRBV18 and TRBJ1-2; TRBD1 matches at 8 bases. CDR1 is KGHSH, CDR2 LQKENI, per germline. This CDR3 comprises 16 residues. After removal of 4 bases from V and 4 bases from J, the junction contained 11 bases not matched to a gene. This CDR3 reads CASSREFDRGGYGYTF. CDR3 bases: TGTGCCAGCTCACGCGAATTCGACAGGGGCGGCTATGGCTACACCTTC.